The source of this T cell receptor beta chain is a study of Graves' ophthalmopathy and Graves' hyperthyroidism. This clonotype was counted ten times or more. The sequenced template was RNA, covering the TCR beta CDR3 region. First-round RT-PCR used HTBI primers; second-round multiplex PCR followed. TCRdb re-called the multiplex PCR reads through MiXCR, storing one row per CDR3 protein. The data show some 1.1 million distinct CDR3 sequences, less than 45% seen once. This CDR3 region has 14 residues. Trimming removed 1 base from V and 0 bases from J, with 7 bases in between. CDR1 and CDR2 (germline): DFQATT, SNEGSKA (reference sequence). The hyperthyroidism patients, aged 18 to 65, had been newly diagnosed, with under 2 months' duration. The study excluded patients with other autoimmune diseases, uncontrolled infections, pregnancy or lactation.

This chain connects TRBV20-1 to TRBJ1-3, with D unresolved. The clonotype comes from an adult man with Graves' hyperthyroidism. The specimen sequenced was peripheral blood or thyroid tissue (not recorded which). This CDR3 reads CSARAQNSGNTIYF. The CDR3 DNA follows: TGCAGTGCTAGAGCGCAGAACTCTGGAAACACCATATATTTT.